Presented here are 22 T cell receptor beta chains from one specimen sequenced in a study of tissue T cells after allogeneic stem cell transplantation. Method: immunoSEQ multiplex PCR; TCRdb's copy keeps in-frame clones and lacks some. The sample includes 35,000 to 50,000 clones, roughly 92% of them seen just once. The sample here was blood, taken before transplantation. Receptor source: a woman aged 40-69 years who later had graft-versus-host disease after an allogeneic stem cell transplant.

The chain has TRBV28 and TRBJ2-1; D gene ambiguous. Germline V gene data show CDR1 as MDHEN and CDR2 as SYDVKM. The CDR3 covers 11 residues. V was clipped by 5 bases and J by 7 bases, with 6 bases between them. For the CDR3, the DNA is TGTGCCAGCAGTGGTCGGAATGAGCAGTTCTTC. The encoded protein is CASSGRNEQFF. The whole variable domain, remainder taken from reference TRBV28 and TRBJ2-1, is DVKVTQSSRYLVKRTGEKVFLECVQDMDHENMFWYRQDPGLGLRLIYFSYDVKMKEKGDIPEGYSVSREKKERFSLILESASTNQTSMYLCASSGRNEQFFGPGTRLTVL.

The J gene is TRBJ1-1, the V gene TRBV18; perhaps TRBD1 as D (5 bases). CDR1 KGHSH and CDR2 LQKENI come from the germline V gene. This CDR3 comprises 16 residues. Trimming took off 1 base at V and 0 bases at J, with 12 bases between the two ends. The CDR3 spells CASSPRDGGMNTEAFF. In DNA, the CDR3 is TGTGCCAGCTCACCACGAGACGGGGGAATGAACACTGAAGCTTTCTTT. Full variable domain (outside the CDR3, taken from reference TRBV18 and TRBJ1-1): NAGVMQNPRHLVRRRGQEARLRCSPMKGHSHVYWYRQLPEEGLKFMVYLQKENIIDESGMPKERFSAEFPKEGPSILRIQQVVRGDSAAYFCASSPRDGGMNTEAFFGQGTRLTVV.

The chain is built from TRBV6-2 or TRBV6-3 and TRBJ1-1; TRBD1 might be the D (5 bases). Germline CDR1 and CDR2: MNHEY and SVGEGT. Trimming stripped 5 bases from V and 0 bases from J, with 10 bases between. The CDR3 is 14 amino acids. DNA of the CDR3: TGTGCCAGCAGTCCCGGCAGGGTGAACACTGAAGCTTTCTTT. Translating it yields CASSPGRVNTEAFF.

The J gene is TRBJ2-2, the V gene TRBV4-3; the match to TRBD2 covers 7 bases. V was clipped by 1 base and J by 3 bases; unmatched bases: 5. This CDR3 region has 16 residues. The germline gives CDR1 LGHNA, CDR2 YSLEER. The CDR3 reads CASSQGDGRYTGELFF. CDR3 nucleotides: TGCGCCAGCAGCCAAGGGGACGGGAGGTACACCGGGGAGCTGTTTTTT.

The chain recombines TRBV7-2 with TRBJ2-1; TRBD2 aligns across 7 bases. This CDR3 comprises 16 residues. The J segment lost 7 bases and the V segment lost 4 bases, leaving 13 bases of the junction unmatched. Germline V lookup: CDR1 SGHTA, CDR2 FQGNSA. In DNA, the CDR3 is TGTGCCAGCAGCTCTCAAGCGGGAATGGGTAAAAATGAGCAGTTCTTC. It specifies CASSSQAGMGKNEQFF.

This clone was observed a few times. V usage is TRBV27 and J usage is TRBJ2-1; the match to TRBD2 covers 7 bases. Germline CDR1 reads MNHEY; CDR2 reads SMNVEV (reference sequence). The ends lost 5 bases at V and 0 bases at J; junction bases unmatched: 4. The CDR3 has 15 residues. The CDR3 region is CASSTRTSSYNEQFF. The CDR3 DNA reads TGTGCCAGCAGTACGAGGACTAGCTCCTACAATGAGCAGTTCTTC.

J is TRBJ2-3 and V is TRBV4-3; TRBD2 might be the D (6 bases). Germline loops: CDR1 LGHNA, CDR2 YSLEER. V was cut by 1 base and J by 1 base, with 18 bases left in between. This CDR3 contains 18 residues. CDR3 nucleotide sequence: TGCGCCAGCAGCCAAGGTGGCGGGGTCGGTGTGGGCACAGATACGCAGTATTTT. It translates to CASSQGGGVGVGTDTQYF.

The chain employs TRBV5-6 and TRBJ2-2; D is uncertain. From germline, CDR1 is SGHDT and CDR2 YYEEEE. Trimming took 1 base from V and 5 from J, leaving 6 bases between them. The CDR3 spans 13 residues. CDR3 nucleotides: TGTGCCAGCAGCTTGACCGTGACCGGGGAGCTGTTTTTT. Protein sequence: CASSLTVTGELFF.

Remarks on this clone: The junction departs from germline at one end; a sequencing error may be responsible. The chain combines TRBV5-6 with TRBJ2-1; 8 nucleotides match TRBD2. The CDR3 has 15 residues. The germline gives CDR1 SGHDT, CDR2 YYEEEE. The CDR3 DNA follows: TGTGCCAGCAGCTTCGAACTAGCGGATTACAATGAACAGTTCTTC. Amino acids: CASSFELADYNEQFF.

V is TRBV10-3 and J is TRBJ2-5; 10 nucleotides agree with TRBD2. The ends lost 6 bases at V and 5 bases at J; junction bases unmatched: 3. This CDR3 has 13 residues. CDR1 is ENHRY and CDR2 is SYGVKD in the germline V gene. The CDR3 DNA is TGTGCCATCAGGAGAGCGGGGGGGGAGACCCAGTACTTC. It codes for CAIRRAGGETQYF.

The gene calls are TRBV30 and TRBJ2-7, with TRBD1 as a possible D gene (5 bases). The germline gives CDR1 GTSNPN, CDR2 SVGIG (reference sequence). The ends were cut back, 0 bases at V and 4 bases at J, with 16 bases in the middle. CDR3 length: 15 amino acids. The CDR3 sequence is CAWSVQAGLGYEQYF. For the CDR3, the DNA is TGTGCCTGGAGTGTACAGGCTGGGCTCGGGTACGAGCAGTACTTC.

This clone appeared a single time. The chain employs TRBV30 and TRBJ2-1, with TRBD2 matching 8 bases. Unmatched junction bases numbered 6, after V lost 5 bases and J lost 6 bases. This CDR3 region has 13 residues. Germline V lookup: CDR1 GTSNPN, CDR2 SVGIG (reference sequence). CDR3: CAWSLGTSNEQFF. In nucleotides, the CDR3 is TGTGCCTGGTCCCTCGGGACTAGCAATGAGCAGTTCTTC.

This rearrangement joins TRBV10-3 to TRBJ1-1, with unresolved D. The CDR3 is 12 amino acids. Germline V lookup: CDR1 ENHRY, CDR2 SYGVKD. Between the trimmed V and J ends, which lost 3 bases and 7 bases, there was a span of 9 bases. The CDR3 spells CAISDREIEAFF. The CDR3 coding sequence is TGTGCCATCAGTGACCGGGAGATTGAAGCTTTCTTT.

The V call is TRBV27, the J call TRBJ2-7; no firm D call. The V end lost 5 bases, the J end lost 2 bases, and 4 bases lay between the germline ends. This CDR3 region has 11 residues. The germline CDR1 and CDR2 sequences are MNHEY and SMNVEV (reference sequence). The CDR3 sequence is CASSSTYEQYF. CDR3 in DNA: TGTGCCAGCAGTAGCACCTACGAGCAGTACTTC.

V gene TRBV27 combines with J gene TRBJ2-4, with D tentatively TRBD1 or TRBD2 (5 bases each). The CDR3 totals 15 residues. Germline CDR1 MNHEY, CDR2 SMNVEV (reference sequence). V was shortened by 7 bases and J by 0 bases, with 13 bases between the two germline ends. The CDR3 nucleotides read TGTGCCAGCATGGGGCGGACTCTAGCCAAAAACATTCAGTACTTC. This sequence encodes CASMGRTLAKNIQYF.

The chain has TRBV11-2 and TRBJ2-1, with 9 bases fitting TRBD1. Germline assignment: CDR1 SGHAT and CDR2 FQNNGV. This CDR3 has 15 amino acids. Trimming cost V 4 bases and J 3 bases; bases outside gene matches: 4. The CDR3 loop is CASSSGQGGYNEQFF. CDR3 sequence (DNA): TGTGCCAGCAGCTCGGGACAGGGAGGCTACAATGAGCAGTTCTTC.

V is TRBV21-1 and J is TRBJ2-3; TRBD2, the D gene given by the table, was not confirmed from the DNA. TRBV21-1 is deemed a pseudogene. The CDR3 spans 12 residues. CDR3 amino acids: CASSKTRDTQYF. CDR3 coding DNA: TGTGCCAGCAGCAAGACTAGAGATACGCAGTATTTT.

V is TRBV18 and J is TRBJ1-6, with D maybe TRBD1 (6 bases). V shed 5 bases and J shed 9 bases, with 11 bases lying between them. This CDR3 contains 13 residues. Looked up from germline, CDR1 is KGHSH and CDR2 is LQKENI. The CDR3 bases are TGTGCCAGCTCAACGGGGGCGAGTTCACCCCTCCACTTT. It is translated as CASSTGASSPLHF. The whole variable domain, remainder taken from reference TRBV18 and TRBJ1-6, is NAGVMQNPRHLVRRRGQEARLRCSPMKGHSHVYWYRQLPEEGLKFMVYLQKENIIDESGMPKERFSAEFPKEGPSILRIQQVVRGDSAAYFCASSTGASSPLHFGNGTRLTVT.

CDR3 sequence (DNA): TGTGCCAGCAGCCTTTGGGAACTAGCGGGAGGTGAGCAGTTCTTC. This sequence encodes CASSLWELAGGEQFF. The chain recombines TRBV3-1 (or the pseudogene TRBV3-2) with TRBJ2-1; 12 nucleotides match TRBD2. CDR1 LGHDT and CDR2 YNNKEL come from the germline V gene (reference sequence). Unmatched junction bases numbered 7, after V lost 4 bases and J lost 9 bases. The CDR3 is made up of 15 amino acids.

The chain combines TRBV5-4 with TRBJ2-7; D not certain. The germline V gene encodes CDR1 SGHNT and CDR2 YYREEE (reference sequence). Trimming took off 2 bases at V and 3 bases at J, with 12 bases between the two ends. The CDR3 runs 14 residues. The CDR3 nucleotides read TGTGCCAGCAGCTTAACTCCAAAAGGCTACGAGCAGTACTTC. Amino acid sequence: CASSLTPKGYEQYF.

This chain connects TRBV7-9 to TRBJ2-1; D is possibly TRBD2 (5 bases). The CDR3 loop spans 15 amino acids. Germline-derived CDR1 and CDR2 are SEHNR and FQNEAQ (reference sequence). The V gene lost 5 bases and the J gene lost 3 bases, with 14 bases spanning the gap. The CDR3 spells CASSTASGYYNEQFF. For the CDR3, the DNA is TGTGCCAGCAGCACAGCCAGCGGATACTACAATGAGCAGTTCTTC.

The V and J genes are TRBV5-6 and TRBJ2-7; 8 bases map to TRBD2. Germline V CDR1 and CDR2: SGHDT, YYEEEE. The length of the CDR3 is 14 residues. V lost 9 bases, J lost 5 bases, and 13 bases stayed unmatched. The CDR3 region has the DNA TGTGCCATACCGGGGGCGAGCGGGAGCCACGAGCAGTACTTC. Translating gives CAIPGASGSHEQYF.